These T cell receptor beta chains were read from a single sample in a study of T-cell reconstitution after alpha-beta-depleted transplantation in children. TCRdb re-derived calls from the PCR reads in MiXCR, one entry per CDR3 protein. The table has a few hundred thousand distinct CDR3 sequences, approximately 10% seen once; the top ten hold 4.5% to 7%. The material was PBMCs from the stem cell graft donor, obtained from the stem cell graft. These TCRs come from a human donor who donated a stem cell graft to a child with acute myeloid leukemia. CDR3s include the opening cysteine and the closing phenylalanine or tryptophan. Each record gives: V gene, J gene, D gene, clone size, CDR3 protein, CDR3 DNA. D genes are given only for firm matches. Only part of the rows carry a size: once, few, many, or a class if the clone is expanded.

V gene: TRBV2; J gene: TRBJ2-7; D gene: .; clone size: .; CDR3 protein: CASRDGSSYEQYF; CDR3 DNA: TGTGCCAGCAGAGACGGTAGCTCCTACGAGCAGTACTTC
V gene: TRBV5-1; J gene: TRBJ1-6; D gene: TRBD1; clone size: few; CDR3 protein: CASSDGSGGNSPLHF; CDR3 DNA: TGCGCCAGCAGTGACGGCTCAGGGGGGAATTCACCCCTCCACTTT
V gene: TRBV12-3/TRBV12-4; J gene: TRBJ2-1; D gene: TRBD2; clone size: few; CDR3 protein: CASSLTSGFNEQFF; CDR3 DNA: TGTGCCAGCAGTTTAACTAGCGGGTTCAATGAGCAGTTCTTC
V gene: TRBV20-1; J gene: TRBJ2-5; D gene: .; clone size: few; CDR3 protein: CSASWRMPKETQYF; CDR3 DNA: TGCAGTGCCAGCTGGAGGATGCCTAAAGAGACCCAGTACTTC
V gene: TRBV20-1; J gene: TRBJ2-5; D gene: .; clone size: .; CDR3 protein: CSYKGETQYF; CDR3 DNA: TGCAGTTATAAGGGGGAGACCCAGTACTTC
V gene: TRBV2; J gene: TRBJ2-3; D gene: TRBD2; clone size: .; CDR3 protein: CASSEESSSGGAGDTQYF; CDR3 DNA: TGTGCCAGCAGTGAAGAGTCCTCTAGCGGGGGGGCTGGAGATACGCAGTATTTT
V gene: TRBV7-2; J gene: TRBJ2-5; D gene: .; clone size: few; CDR3 protein: CASSLGVAGLETQYF; CDR3 DNA: TGTGCCAGCAGCTTAGGGGTGGCGGGCTTGGAGACCCAGTACTTC
V gene: TRBV9; J gene: TRBJ1-4; D gene: .; clone size: few; CDR3 protein: CASSVEVSNEKLFF; CDR3 DNA: TGTGCCAGCAGCGTAGAGGTGTCTAATGAAAAACTGTTTTTT
V gene: TRBV6-1; J gene: TRBJ1-1; D gene: TRBD1; clone size: few; CDR3 protein: CASSAIRDRGANTEAFF; CDR3 DNA: TGTGCCAGCAGTGCCATCCGGGACAGGGGCGCGAACACTGAAGCTTTCTTT
V gene: TRBV12-3/TRBV12-4; J gene: TRBJ2-1; D gene: .; clone size: .; CDR3 protein: CASSSQGGGTSSYNEQFF; CDR3 DNA: TGTGCCAGCAGCTCCCAGGGGGGGGGGACCAGCTCCTACAATGAGCAGTTCTTC
V gene: TRBV6-1; J gene: TRBJ2-2; D gene: TRBD2; clone size: few; CDR3 protein: CASSGRGRASGTGELFF; CDR3 DNA: TGTGCCAGCAGTGGACGCGGGAGGGCCTCGGGGACCGGGGAGCTGTTTTTT
V gene: TRBV20-1; J gene: TRBJ2-3; D gene: .; clone size: .; CDR3 protein: CSARGRGGDTQYF; CDR3 DNA: TGCAGTGCTAGGGGACGAGGAGGGGATACGCAGTATTTT
V gene: TRBV12-3/TRBV12-4; J gene: TRBJ1-4; D gene: TRBD1; clone size: .; CDR3 protein: CASSPRTGVREKLFF; CDR3 DNA: TGTGCCAGCAGTCCTCGGACAGGGGTGCGAGAAAAACTGTTTTTT
V gene: TRBV19; J gene: TRBJ2-7; D gene: TRBD1; clone size: .; CDR3 protein: CASSIWQGAYEQYF; CDR3 DNA: TGTGCCAGTAGTATTTGGCAGGGGGCCTACGAGCAGTACTTC
V gene: TRBV2; J gene: TRBJ2-4; D gene: TRBD2; clone size: .; CDR3 protein: CASLRGGLAGLVAKNIQYF; CDR3 DNA: TGTGCCAGCCTCCGGGGGGGACTAGCGGGCCTGGTAGCCAAAAACATTCAGTACTTC
V gene: TRBV12-3/TRBV12-4; J gene: TRBJ2-3; D gene: .; clone size: many; CDR3 protein: CASSLARQSTDTQYF; CDR3 DNA: TGTGCCAGCAGTTTAGCTCGACAGAGCACAGATACGCAGTATTTT
V gene: TRBV5-1; J gene: TRBJ2-7; D gene: .; clone size: .; CDR3 protein: CASSLAGGPVDEQYF; CDR3 DNA: TGCGCCAGCAGCTTGGCCGGGGGCCCGGTGGACGAGCAGTACTTC
V gene: TRBV20-1; J gene: TRBJ2-7; D gene: TRBD2; clone size: .; CDR3 protein: CSASPISGRPDEQYF; CDR3 DNA: TGCAGTGCTAGCCCCATTAGCGGGAGGCCCGACGAGCAGTACTTC
V gene: TRBV5-1; J gene: TRBJ2-5; D gene: TRBD2; clone size: .; CDR3 protein: CASREPSGGLQETQYF; CDR3 DNA: TGCGCCAGCAGAGAACCTAGCGGGGGGCTTCAAGAGACCCAGTACTTC
V gene: TRBV5-1; J gene: TRBJ2-5; D gene: .; clone size: few; CDR3 protein: CASSLGLRQGQETQYF; CDR3 DNA: TGCGCCAGCAGCTTGGGGCTCCGACAAGGCCAAGAGACCCAGTACTTC
V gene: TRBV7-8; J gene: TRBJ1-5; D gene: .; clone size: .; CDR3 protein: CASSQGVGGGQPQHF; CDR3 DNA: TGTGCCAGCAGCCAAGGTGTAGGGGGGGGACAGCCCCAGCATTTT
V gene: TRBV7-3; J gene: TRBJ1-1; D gene: .; clone size: .; CDR3 protein: CASSVQQGSEAFF; CDR3 DNA: TGTGCCAGCAGTGTGCAACAGGGTTCTGAAGCTTTCTTT
V gene: TRBV12-5; J gene: TRBJ2-7; D gene: .; clone size: .; CDR3 protein: CASGLAAYEQYF; CDR3 DNA: TGTGCTAGTGGTTTGGCAGCCTACGAGCAGTACTTC
V gene: TRBV5-6; J gene: TRBJ2-7; D gene: TRBD1; clone size: .; CDR3 protein: CASSKDRREQYF; CDR3 DNA: TGTGCCAGCAGCAAGGACAGGCGAGAGCAGTACTTC
V gene: TRBV4-1; J gene: TRBJ2-2; D gene: .; clone size: .; CDR3 protein: CASSQDELLSTGELFF; CDR3 DNA: TGCGCCAGCAGCCAAGATGAGCTGCTCTCCACCGGGGAGCTGTTTTTT
V gene: TRBV20-1; J gene: TRBJ2-3; D gene: .; clone size: .; CDR3 protein: CSAEGRDTQYF; CDR3 DNA: TGCAGTGCGGAGGGGCGGGATACGCAGTATTTT
V gene: TRBV4-3; J gene: TRBJ2-7; D gene: .; clone size: .; CDR3 protein: CASSQDRGRAYEQYF; CDR3 DNA: TGCGCCAGCAGCCAAGACAGGGGTCGGGCCTACGAGCAGTACTTC
V gene: TRBV20-1; J gene: TRBJ2-3; D gene: TRBD1; clone size: many; CDR3 protein: CSARVQGTDTQYF; CDR3 DNA: TGCAGTGCTAGAGTACAGGGGACAGATACGCAGTATTTT
V gene: TRBV20-1; J gene: TRBJ2-1; D gene: .; clone size: few; CDR3 protein: CSAVTRDSYNEQFF; CDR3 DNA: TGCAGTGCTGTGACTAGAGACTCCTACAATGAGCAGTTCTTC
V gene: TRBV10-3; J gene: TRBJ2-1; D gene: .; clone size: once; CDR3 protein: CAISVGTNSYNEQFF; CDR3 DNA: TGTGCCATCAGTGTAGGGACAAACTCCTACAATGAGCAGTTCTTC
V gene: TRBV5-1; J gene: TRBJ2-3; D gene: .; clone size: .; CDR3 protein: CASAPWVAGNTDTQYF; CDR3 DNA: TGCGCCAGCGCCCCGTGGGTGGCAGGAAACACAGATACGCAGTATTTT
V gene: TRBV12-3/TRBV12-4; J gene: TRBJ2-2; D gene: TRBD1; clone size: few; CDR3 protein: CASRPTGAGGELFF; CDR3 DNA: TGTGCCAGCAGACCCACAGGGGCGGGCGGGGAGCTGTTTTTT
V gene: TRBV20-1; J gene: TRBJ2-2; D gene: .; clone size: few; CDR3 protein: CSARDEGWTGELFF; CDR3 DNA: TGCAGTGCTAGAGATGAGGGGTGGACCGGGGAGCTGTTTTTT
V gene: TRBV6-1; J gene: TRBJ2-1; D gene: .; clone size: .; CDR3 protein: CASTTGGTYNEQFF; CDR3 DNA: TGTGCCAGCACTACAGGTGGGACCTACAATGAGCAGTTCTTC
V gene: TRBV7-2; J gene: TRBJ2-3; D gene: .; clone size: many; CDR3 protein: CASSLGGDISTQYF; CDR3 DNA: TGTGCCAGCAGCTTAGGGGGGGACATTAGTACGCAGTATTTT
V gene: TRBV5-1; J gene: TRBJ2-1; D gene: .; clone size: few; CDR3 protein: CASSLEVRGGNEQFF; CDR3 DNA: TGCGCCAGCTCACTGGAAGTAAGAGGCGGGAATGAGCAGTTCTTC
V gene: TRBV20-1; J gene: TRBJ2-7; D gene: TRBD2; clone size: .; CDR3 protein: CSAGLAGARGTDEQYF; CDR3 DNA: TGCAGTGCGGGACTAGCGGGCGCCAGGGGTACAGACGAGCAGTACTTC
V gene: TRBV5-6; J gene: TRBJ1-3; D gene: .; clone size: .; CDR3 protein: CASSFLSGNTIYF; CDR3 DNA: TGTGCCAGCAGCTTCCTCTCTGGAAACACCATATATTTT
V gene: TRBV5-3; J gene: TRBJ1-1; D gene: .; clone size: .; CDR3 protein: CASSRGTGAFF; CDR3 DNA: TGTGCCAGCAGCCGTGGCACGGGAGCTTTCTTT
V gene: TRBV6-5; J gene: TRBJ2-5; D gene: TRBD2; clone size: few; CDR3 protein: CASTTGGRETQYF; CDR3 DNA: TGTGCCAGCACCACGGGAGGGCGAGAGACCCAGTACTTC
V gene: TRBV5-1; J gene: TRBJ2-1; D gene: .; clone size: .; CDR3 protein: CASSFLPGGVINEQFF; CDR3 DNA: TGCGCCAGCAGCTTCCTCCCCGGGGGCGTTATCAATGAGCAGTTCTTC
V gene: TRBV12-3/TRBV12-4; J gene: TRBJ2-7; D gene: .; clone size: .; CDR3 protein: CASSTIQEYEQYF; CDR3 DNA: TGTGCCAGCAGTACCATACAGGAATACGAGCAGTACTTC
V gene: TRBV12-3/TRBV12-4; J gene: TRBJ2-3; D gene: TRBD1; clone size: .; CDR3 protein: CASSLGQGARDTQYF; CDR3 DNA: TGTGCCAGCAGTTTAGGTCAGGGGGCTAGAGATACGCAGTATTTT
V gene: TRBV12-3/TRBV12-4; J gene: TRBJ2-1; D gene: TRBD2; clone size: few; CDR3 protein: CASSGTSGRGSEQFF; CDR3 DNA: TGTGCCAGCAGCGGTACTAGCGGGAGGGGGAGTGAGCAGTTCTTC
V gene: TRBV5-1; J gene: TRBJ1-5; D gene: .; clone size: .; CDR3 protein: CASSADSNQPQHF; CDR3 DNA: TGCGCCAGCAGCGCTGATAGCAATCAGCCCCAGCATTTT
V gene: TRBV18; J gene: TRBJ2-7; D gene: TRBD1; clone size: few; CDR3 protein: CASSPRTGQGAYEQYF; CDR3 DNA: TGTGCCAGCTCACCCCGAACGGGACAGGGTGCCTACGAGCAGTACTTC
V gene: TRBV29-1; J gene: TRBJ1-2; D gene: .; clone size: few; CDR3 protein: CSVAQGHGYTF; CDR3 DNA: TGCAGCGTTGCACAGGGCCATGGCTACACCTTC
V gene: TRBV12-3/TRBV12-4; J gene: TRBJ1-5; D gene: .; clone size: .; CDR3 protein: CASSYLGWADSNQPQHF; CDR3 DNA: TGTGCCAGCAGTTACCTAGGGTGGGCTGATAGCAATCAGCCCCAGCATTTT
V gene: TRBV7-3; J gene: TRBJ2-1; D gene: .; clone size: few; CDR3 protein: CASSLIGHLNEQFF; CDR3 DNA: TGTGCCAGCAGCTTAATTGGCCATCTCAATGAGCAGTTCTTC
V gene: TRBV4-3; J gene: TRBJ2-7; D gene: .; clone size: .; CDR3 protein: CASSQDREQGTYEQYF; CDR3 DNA: TGCGCCAGCAGCCAAGATCGGGAGCAGGGTACCTACGAGCAGTACTTC
V gene: TRBV12-3/TRBV12-4; J gene: TRBJ2-5; D gene: .; clone size: .; CDR3 protein: CASSFGGRRLLTETQYF; CDR3 DNA: TGTGCCAGCAGTTTTGGGGGGCGCAGGTTACTCACAGAGACCCAGTACTTC
V gene: TRBV7-9; J gene: TRBJ2-6; D gene: .; clone size: few; CDR3 protein: CASSATGPGANVLTF; CDR3 DNA: TGTGCCAGCAGCGCCACAGGGCCAGGGGCCAACGTCCTGACTTTC
V gene: TRBV29-1; J gene: TRBJ1-1; D gene: .; clone size: .; CDR3 protein: CSAALGLQGAFF; CDR3 DNA: TGCAGCGCCGCGCTGGGGCTCCAGGGAGCTTTCTTT
V gene: TRBV6-2/TRBV6-3; J gene: TRBJ1-1; D gene: .; clone size: few; CDR3 protein: CASSYSYEAFF; CDR3 DNA: TGTGCCAGCAGTTACTCCTACGAAGCTTTCTTT
V gene: TRBV6-2/TRBV6-3; J gene: TRBJ2-1; D gene: .; clone size: few; CDR3 protein: CASSSLKGSLYNEQFF; CDR3 DNA: TGTGCCAGCAGTTCCCTTAAGGGGAGCCTATACAATGAGCAGTTCTTC